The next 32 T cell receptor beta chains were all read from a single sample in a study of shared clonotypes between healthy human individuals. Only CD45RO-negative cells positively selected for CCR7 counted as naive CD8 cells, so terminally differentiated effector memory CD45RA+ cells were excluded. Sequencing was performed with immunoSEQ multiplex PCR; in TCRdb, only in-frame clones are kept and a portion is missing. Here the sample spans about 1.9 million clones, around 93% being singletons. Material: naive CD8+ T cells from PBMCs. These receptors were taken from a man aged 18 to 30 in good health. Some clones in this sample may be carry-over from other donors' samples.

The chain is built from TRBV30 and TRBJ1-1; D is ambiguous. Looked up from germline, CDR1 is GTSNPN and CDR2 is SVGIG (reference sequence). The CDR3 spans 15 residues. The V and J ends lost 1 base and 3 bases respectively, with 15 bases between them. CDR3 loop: CAWSATTRRDTEAFF. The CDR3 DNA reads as TGTGCCTGGAGTGCGACTACCCGAAGGGACACTGAAGCTTTCTTT.

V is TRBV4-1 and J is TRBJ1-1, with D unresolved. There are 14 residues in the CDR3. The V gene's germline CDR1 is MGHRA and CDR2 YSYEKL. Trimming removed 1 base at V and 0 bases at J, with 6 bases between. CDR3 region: CASSQGIMNTEAFF. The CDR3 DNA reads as TGCGCCAGCAGCCAAGGGATAATGAACACTGAAGCTTTCTTT.

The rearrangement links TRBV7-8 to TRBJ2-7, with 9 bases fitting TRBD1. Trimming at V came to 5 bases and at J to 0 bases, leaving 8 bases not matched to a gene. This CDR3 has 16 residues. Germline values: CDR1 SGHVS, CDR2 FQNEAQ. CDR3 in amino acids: CASSPVGTGTSYEQYF. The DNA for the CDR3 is TGTGCCAGCAGCCCAGTCGGGACAGGGACCTCCTACGAGCAGTACTTC. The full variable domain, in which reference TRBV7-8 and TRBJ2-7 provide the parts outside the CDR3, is GAGVSQSPRYKVAKRGQDVALRCDPISGHVSLFWYQQALGQGPEFLTYFQNEAQLDKSGLPSDRFFAERPEGSVSTLKIQRTQQEDSAVYLCASSPVGTGTSYEQYFGPGTRLTVT.

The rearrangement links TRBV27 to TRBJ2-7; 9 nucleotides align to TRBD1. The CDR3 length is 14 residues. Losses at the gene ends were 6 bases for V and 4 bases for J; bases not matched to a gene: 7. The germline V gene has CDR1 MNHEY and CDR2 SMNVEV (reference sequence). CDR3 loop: CASSRDRDWYEQYF. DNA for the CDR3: TGTGCCAGCAGCCGGGACAGGGATTGGTACGAGCAGTACTTC.

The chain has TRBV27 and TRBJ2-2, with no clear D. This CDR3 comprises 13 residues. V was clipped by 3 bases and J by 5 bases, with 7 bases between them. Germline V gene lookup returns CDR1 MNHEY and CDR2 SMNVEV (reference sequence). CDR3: CASSFLVTGELFF. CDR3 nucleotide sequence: TGTGCCAGCAGTTTTCTAGTTACCGGGGAGCTGTTTTTT.

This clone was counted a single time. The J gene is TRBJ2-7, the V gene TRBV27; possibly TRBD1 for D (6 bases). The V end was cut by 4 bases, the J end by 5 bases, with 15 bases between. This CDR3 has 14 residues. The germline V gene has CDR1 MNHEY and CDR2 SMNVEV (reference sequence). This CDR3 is CASSSSDSVDEQYF. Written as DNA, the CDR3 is TGTGCCAGCAGTTCCTCGGACAGTGTAGACGAGCAGTACTTC.

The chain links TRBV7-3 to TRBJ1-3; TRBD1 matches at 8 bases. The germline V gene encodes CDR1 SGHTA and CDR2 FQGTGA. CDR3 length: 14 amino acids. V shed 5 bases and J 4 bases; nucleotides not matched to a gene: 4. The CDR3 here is CASSQGARGNTIYF. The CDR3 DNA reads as TGTGCCAGCAGCCAGGGGGCGCGAGGAAACACCATATATTTT.

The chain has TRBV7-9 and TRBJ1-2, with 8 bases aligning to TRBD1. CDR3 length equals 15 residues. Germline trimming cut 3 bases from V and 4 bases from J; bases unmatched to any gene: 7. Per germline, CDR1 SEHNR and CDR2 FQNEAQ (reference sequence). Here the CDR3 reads CASSFVDRGAYGYTF. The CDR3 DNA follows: TGTGCCAGCAGCTTCGTCGACAGGGGAGCCTATGGCTACACCTTC.

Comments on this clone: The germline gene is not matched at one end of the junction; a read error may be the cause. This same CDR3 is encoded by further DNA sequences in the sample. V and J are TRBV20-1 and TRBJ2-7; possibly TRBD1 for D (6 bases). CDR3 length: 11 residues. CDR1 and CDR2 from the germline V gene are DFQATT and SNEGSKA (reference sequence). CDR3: CSARDRPEQYF. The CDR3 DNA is TGCAGTGCTCGAGACAGGCCCGAGCAGTACTTC.

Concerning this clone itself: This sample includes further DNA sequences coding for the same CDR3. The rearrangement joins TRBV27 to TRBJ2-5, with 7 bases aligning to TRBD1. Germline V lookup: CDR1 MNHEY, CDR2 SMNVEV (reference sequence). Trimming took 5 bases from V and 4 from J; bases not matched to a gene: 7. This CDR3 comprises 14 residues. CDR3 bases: TGTGCCAGCAGTCCCCGGACAGGAGGAGAGACCCAGTACTTC. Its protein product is CASSPRTGGETQYF.

The CDR3 protein is CASIVTPQTRDKIDYGYTF. CDR3 in DNA: TGTGCCAGCATAGTTACCCCACAAACCCGGGACAAGATAGACTATGGCTACACCTTC. The rearrangement joins TRBV2 to TRBJ1-2; tentatively, D is TRBD1 (6 bases). Germline values: CDR1 SNHLY, CDR2 FYNNEI. Trimming took off 7 bases at V and 3 bases at J, with 30 bases between the two ends. This CDR3 has 19 amino acids.

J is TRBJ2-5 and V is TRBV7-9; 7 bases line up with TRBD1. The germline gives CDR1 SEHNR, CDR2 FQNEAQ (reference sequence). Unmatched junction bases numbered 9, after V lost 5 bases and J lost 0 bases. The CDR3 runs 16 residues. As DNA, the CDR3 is TGTGCCAGCAGCCCGAAGACAGGGCCTAACCAAGAGACCCAGTACTTC. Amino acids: CASSPKTGPNQETQYF.

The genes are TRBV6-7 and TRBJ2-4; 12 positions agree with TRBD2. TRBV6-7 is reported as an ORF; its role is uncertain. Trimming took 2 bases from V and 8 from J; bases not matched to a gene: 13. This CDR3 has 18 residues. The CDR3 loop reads CASSYPDPTSGSMDIQYF. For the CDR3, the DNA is TGTGCCAGCAGTTACCCTGATCCGACTAGCGGGAGTATGGACATTCAGTACTTC.

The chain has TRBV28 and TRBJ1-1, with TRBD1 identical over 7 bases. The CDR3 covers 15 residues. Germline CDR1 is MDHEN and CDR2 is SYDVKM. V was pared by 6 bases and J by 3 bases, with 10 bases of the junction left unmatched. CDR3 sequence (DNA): TGTGCCAGCAGCCGAGACAGGGTACTCCACACTGAAGCTTTCTTT. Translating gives CASSRDRVLHTEAFF.

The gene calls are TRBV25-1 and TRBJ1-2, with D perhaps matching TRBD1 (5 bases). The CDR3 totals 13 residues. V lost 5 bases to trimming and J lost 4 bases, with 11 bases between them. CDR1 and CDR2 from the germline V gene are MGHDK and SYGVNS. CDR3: CASSLDNTYGYTF. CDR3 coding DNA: TGTGCCAGCAGTCTGGACAATACCTATGGCTACACCTTC.

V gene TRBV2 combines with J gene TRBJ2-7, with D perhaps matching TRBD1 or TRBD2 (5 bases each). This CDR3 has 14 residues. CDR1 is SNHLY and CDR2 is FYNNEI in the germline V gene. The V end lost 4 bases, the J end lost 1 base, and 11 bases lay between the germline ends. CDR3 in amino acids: CASSGRDRSYEQYF. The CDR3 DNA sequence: TGTGCCAGCAGTGGCCGGGACCGATCCTACGAGCAGTACTTC.

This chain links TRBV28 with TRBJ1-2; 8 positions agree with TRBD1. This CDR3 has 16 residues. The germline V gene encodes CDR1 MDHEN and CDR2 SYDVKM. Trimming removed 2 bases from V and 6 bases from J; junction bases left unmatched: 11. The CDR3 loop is CASSLPKQGARNGYTF. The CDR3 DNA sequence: TGTGCCAGCAGTTTACCAAAGCAGGGGGCGCGAAATGGCTACACCTTC.

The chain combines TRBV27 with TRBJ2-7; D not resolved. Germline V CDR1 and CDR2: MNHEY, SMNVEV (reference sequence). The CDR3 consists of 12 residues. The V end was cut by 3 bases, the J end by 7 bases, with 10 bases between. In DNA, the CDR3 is TGTGCCAGCAGTTTCGGGCGTGGGGAGCAGTACTTC. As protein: CASSFGRGEQYF.

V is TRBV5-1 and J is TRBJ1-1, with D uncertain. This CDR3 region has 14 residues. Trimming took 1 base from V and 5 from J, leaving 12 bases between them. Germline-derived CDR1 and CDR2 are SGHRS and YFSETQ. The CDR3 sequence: CASSLYGSGTEAFF. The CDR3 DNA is TGCGCCAGCAGCTTGTATGGGTCGGGGACTGAAGCTTTCTTT.

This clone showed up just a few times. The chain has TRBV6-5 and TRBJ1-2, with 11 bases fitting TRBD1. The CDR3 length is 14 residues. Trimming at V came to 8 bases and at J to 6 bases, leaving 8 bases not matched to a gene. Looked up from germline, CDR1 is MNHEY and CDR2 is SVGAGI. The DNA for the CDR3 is TGTGCCAGCCGGGACAGGGGGTCCCCGGATGGCTACACCTTC. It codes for CASRDRGSPDGYTF.

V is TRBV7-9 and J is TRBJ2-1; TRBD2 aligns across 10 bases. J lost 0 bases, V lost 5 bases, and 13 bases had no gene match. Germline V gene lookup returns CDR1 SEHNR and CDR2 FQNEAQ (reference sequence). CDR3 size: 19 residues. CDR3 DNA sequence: TGTGCCAGCAGCCCAAGGACTAGCGGAGGAATTCACTCCTACAATGAGCAGTTCTTC. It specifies CASSPRTSGGIHSYNEQFF. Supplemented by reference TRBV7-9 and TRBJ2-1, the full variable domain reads DTGVSQNPRHKITKRGQNVTFRCDPISEHNRLYWYRQTLGQGPEFLTYFQNEAQLEKSRLLSDRFSAERPKGSFSTLEIQRTEQGDSAMYLCASSPRTSGGIHSYNEQFFGPGTRLTVL.

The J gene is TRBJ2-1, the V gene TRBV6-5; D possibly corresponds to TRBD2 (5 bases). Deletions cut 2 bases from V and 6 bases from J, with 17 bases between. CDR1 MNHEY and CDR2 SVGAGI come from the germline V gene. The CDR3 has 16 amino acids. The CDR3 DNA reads TGTGCCAGCAGTTACACCCGGTGGCTAGAGGGCAATGAGCAGTTCTTC. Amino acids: CASSYTRWLEGNEQFF.

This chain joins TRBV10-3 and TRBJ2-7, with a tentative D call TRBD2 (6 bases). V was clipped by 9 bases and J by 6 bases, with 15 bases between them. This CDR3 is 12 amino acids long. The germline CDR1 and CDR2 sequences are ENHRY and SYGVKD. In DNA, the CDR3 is TGTGCCATGGGGGGTACTGTGCGCGAGCAGTACTTC. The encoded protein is CAMGGTVREQYF.

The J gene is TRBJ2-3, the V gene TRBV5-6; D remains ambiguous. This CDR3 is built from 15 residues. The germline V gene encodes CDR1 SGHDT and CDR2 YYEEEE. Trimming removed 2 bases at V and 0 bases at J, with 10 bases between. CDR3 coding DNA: TGTGCCAGCAGCTTAAAGATACCGAGCACAGATACGCAGTATTTT. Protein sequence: CASSLKIPSTDTQYF.

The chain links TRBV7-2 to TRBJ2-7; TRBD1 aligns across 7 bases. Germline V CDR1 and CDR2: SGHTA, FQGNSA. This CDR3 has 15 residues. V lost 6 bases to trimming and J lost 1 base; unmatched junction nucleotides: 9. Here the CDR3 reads CASRPTGDGSYEQYF. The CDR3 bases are TGTGCCAGCAGGCCAACAGGGGACGGTTCCTACGAGCAGTACTTC.

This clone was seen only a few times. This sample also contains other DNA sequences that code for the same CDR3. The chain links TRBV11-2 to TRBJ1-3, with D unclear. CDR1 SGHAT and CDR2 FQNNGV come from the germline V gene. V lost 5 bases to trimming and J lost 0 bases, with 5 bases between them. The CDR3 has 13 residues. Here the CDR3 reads CASSEDSGNTIYF. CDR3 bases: TGTGCCAGCAGCGAAGACTCTGGAAACACCATATATTTT.

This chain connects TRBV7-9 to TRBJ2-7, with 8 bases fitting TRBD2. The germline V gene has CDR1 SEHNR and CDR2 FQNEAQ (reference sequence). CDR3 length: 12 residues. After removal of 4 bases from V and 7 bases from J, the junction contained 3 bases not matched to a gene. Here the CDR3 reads CASSYGGREQYF. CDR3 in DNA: TGTGCCAGCAGCTACGGCGGGAGGGAGCAGTACTTC. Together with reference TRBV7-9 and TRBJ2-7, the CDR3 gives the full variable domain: DTGVSQNPRHKITKRGQNVTFRCDPISEHNRLYWYRQTLGQGPEFLTYFQNEAQLEKSRLLSDRFSAERPKGSFSTLEIQRTEQGDSAMYLCASSYGGREQYFGPGTRLTVT.

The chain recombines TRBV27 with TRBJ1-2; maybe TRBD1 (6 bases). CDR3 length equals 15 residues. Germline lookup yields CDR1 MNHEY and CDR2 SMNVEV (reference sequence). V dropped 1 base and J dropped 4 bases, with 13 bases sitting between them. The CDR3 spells CASSLLGGRGYGYTF. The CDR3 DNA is TGTGCCAGCAGTTTATTGGGGGGGCGAGGCTATGGCTACACCTTC.

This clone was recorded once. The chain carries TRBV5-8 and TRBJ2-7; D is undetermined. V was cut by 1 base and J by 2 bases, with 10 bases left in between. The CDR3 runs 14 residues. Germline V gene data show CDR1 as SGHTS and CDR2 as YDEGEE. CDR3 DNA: TGTGCCAGCAGCTTGCGACGCAGAACCTACGAGCAGTACTTC. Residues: CASSLRRRTYEQYF. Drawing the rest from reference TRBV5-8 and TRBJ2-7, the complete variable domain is EAGVTQSPTHLIKTRGQQATLRCSPISGHTSVYWYQQALGLGLQFLLWYDEGEERNRGNFPPRFSGRQFPNYSSELNVNALELEDSALYLCASSLRRRTYEQYFGPGTRLTVT.

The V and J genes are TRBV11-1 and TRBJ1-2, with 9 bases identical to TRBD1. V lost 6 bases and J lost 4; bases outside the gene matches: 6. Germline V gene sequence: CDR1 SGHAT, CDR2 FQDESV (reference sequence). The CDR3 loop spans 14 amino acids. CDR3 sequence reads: CASSSGTGPYGYTF. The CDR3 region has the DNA TGTGCCAGCAGTTCCGGGACAGGGCCCTATGGCTACACCTTC.

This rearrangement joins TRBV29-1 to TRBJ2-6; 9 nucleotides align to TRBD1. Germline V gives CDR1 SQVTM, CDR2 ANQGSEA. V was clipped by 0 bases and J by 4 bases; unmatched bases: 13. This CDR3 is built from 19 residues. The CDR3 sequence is CSVEDPWGTGTPGANVLTF. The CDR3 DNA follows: TGCAGCGTTGAAGATCCGTGGGGGACAGGGACCCCAGGGGCCAACGTCCTGACTTTC.

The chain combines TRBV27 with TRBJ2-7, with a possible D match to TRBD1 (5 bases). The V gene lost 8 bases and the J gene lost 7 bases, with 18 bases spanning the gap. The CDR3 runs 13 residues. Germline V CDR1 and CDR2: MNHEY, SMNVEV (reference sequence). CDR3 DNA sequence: TGTGCCAGCCAAACAGGACACTCCCGGGAGCAGTACTTC. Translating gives CASQTGHSREQYF.